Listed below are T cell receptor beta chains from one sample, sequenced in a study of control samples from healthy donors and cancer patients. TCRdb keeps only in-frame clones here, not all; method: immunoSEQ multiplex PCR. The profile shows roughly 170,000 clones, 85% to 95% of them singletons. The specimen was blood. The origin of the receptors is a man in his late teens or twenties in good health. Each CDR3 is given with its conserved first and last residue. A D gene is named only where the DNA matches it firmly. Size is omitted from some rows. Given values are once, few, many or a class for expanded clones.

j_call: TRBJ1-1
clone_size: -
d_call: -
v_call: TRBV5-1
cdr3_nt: TGCGCCAGCAGCTTGGATGGGGGGAACACTGAAGCTTTCTTT
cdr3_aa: CASSLDGGNTEAFF

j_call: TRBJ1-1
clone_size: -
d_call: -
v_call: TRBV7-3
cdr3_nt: TGTGCCAGCAGCTTATTAGGGGCGGACACTGAAGCTTTCTTT
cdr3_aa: CASSLLGADTEAFF

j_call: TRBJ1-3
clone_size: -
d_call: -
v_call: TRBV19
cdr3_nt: TGTGCCAGTAGTATAGTGGGTCCAGGGGCGCGGAACACCATATATTTT
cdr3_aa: CASSIVGPGARNTIYF

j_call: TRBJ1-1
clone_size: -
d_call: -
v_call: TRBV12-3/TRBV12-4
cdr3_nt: TGTGCCAGCAGTTTAACATGGCAGGGTGAAGCTTTCTTT
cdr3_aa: CASSLTWQGEAFF

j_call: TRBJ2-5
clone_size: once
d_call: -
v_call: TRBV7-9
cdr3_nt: TGTGCCAGCAGCTCACTCCGGACGGTTACAGAGACCCAGTACTTC
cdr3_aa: CASSSLRTVTETQYF

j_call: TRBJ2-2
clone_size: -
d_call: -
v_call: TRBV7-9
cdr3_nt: TGTGCCAGCAGAAGCTTAGGCGTGGGATACACCGGGGAGCTGTTTTTT
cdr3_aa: CASRSLGVGYTGELFF

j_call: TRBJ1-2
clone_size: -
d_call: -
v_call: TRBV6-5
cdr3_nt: TGTGCCAGCAGCTTACACCGGACCTATGGCTACACCTTC
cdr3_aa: CASSLHRTYGYTF

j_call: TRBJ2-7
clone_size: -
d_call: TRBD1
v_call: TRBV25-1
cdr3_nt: TGTGCCAGCCAGATACCGTCGGACAGGGGGCACGAGCAGTACTTC
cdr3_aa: CASQIPSDRGHEQYF

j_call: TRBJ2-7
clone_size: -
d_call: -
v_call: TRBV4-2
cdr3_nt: TGTGCCAGCAGCCTGACCGAGGACATACGGAACGAGCAGTACTTC
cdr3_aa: CASSLTEDIRNEQYF

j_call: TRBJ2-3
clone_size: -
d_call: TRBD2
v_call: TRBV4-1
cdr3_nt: TGCGCCAGCAGCCCCTCGCTAGCGGGGGGACGAGATACGCAGTATTTT
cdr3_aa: CASSPSLAGGRDTQYF

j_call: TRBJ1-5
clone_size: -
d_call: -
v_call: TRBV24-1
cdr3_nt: TGTGCCACCGTTGGGGAGAGCAATCAGCCCCAGCATTTT
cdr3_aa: CATVGESNQPQHF

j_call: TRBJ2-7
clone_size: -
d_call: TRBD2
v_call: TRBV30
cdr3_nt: TGTGCCCGGGCGACTTCCCCTCTAGCGGGGGCCCTATACGAGCAGTACTTC
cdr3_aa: CARATSPLAGALYEQYF

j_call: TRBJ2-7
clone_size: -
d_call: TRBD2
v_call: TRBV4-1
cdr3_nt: TGCGCCAGCAGCCAAGAAGGCGAGCGGGGGGGTGTATACGAGCAGTACTTC
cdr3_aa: CASSQEGERGGVYEQYF

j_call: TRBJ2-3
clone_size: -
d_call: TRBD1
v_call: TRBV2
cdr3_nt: TGTGCCAGCAGTGAAGGAGGGGGCAGGAGTACAGATACGCAGTATTTT
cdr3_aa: CASSEGGGRSTDTQYF

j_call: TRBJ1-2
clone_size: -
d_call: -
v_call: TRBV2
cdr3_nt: TGTGCCAGCAGCCGAGGGGGGGCGGACTATGGCTACACCTTC
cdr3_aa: CASSRGGADYGYTF

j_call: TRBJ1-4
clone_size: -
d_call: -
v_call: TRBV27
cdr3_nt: TGTGCCAGCAGTTTATCGTGGGTGGTAGGGGAAAAACTGTTTTTT
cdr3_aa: CASSLSWVVGEKLFF

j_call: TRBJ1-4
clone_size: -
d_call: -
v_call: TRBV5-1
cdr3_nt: TGCGCCAGCAGCTTGATCGGGGAGGGGGAAAAACTGTTTTTT
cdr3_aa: CASSLIGEGEKLFF

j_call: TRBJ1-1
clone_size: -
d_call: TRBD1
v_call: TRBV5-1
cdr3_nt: TGCGCCAGCAGCTCCCGGGACAGGGCATTCAGTGGGGATAGCACTGAAGCTTTCTTT
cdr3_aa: CASSSRDRAFSGDSTEAFF

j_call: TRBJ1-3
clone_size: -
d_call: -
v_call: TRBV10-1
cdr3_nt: TGCGCCAGCAGTGAGACTGGCTCTAGGACCGATATCTTGTTTGACTTACAGTTGGAAACGAGGTATTTT
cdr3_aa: CASSETGSRTDILFDLQLETRYF

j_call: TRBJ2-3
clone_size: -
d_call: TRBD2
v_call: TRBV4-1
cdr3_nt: TGCGCCAGCAGCCCATCTAGCGGGGGTCCCTTTAGCACAGATACGCAGTATTTT
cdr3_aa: CASSPSSGGPFSTDTQYF

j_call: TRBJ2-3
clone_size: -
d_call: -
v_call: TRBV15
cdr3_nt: TGTGCCACCAGCAGCACAGTCGGGGGCCGCACAGATACGCAGTATTTT
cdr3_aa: CATSSTVGGRTDTQYF

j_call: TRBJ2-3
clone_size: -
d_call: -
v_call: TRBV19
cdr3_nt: TGTGCCAGTAGTCCCTGGGGAGGGGGCCAGACAGATACGCAGTATTTT
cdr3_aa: CASSPWGGGQTDTQYF

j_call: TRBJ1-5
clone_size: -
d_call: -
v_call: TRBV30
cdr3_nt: TGTGCCTGGAGTGCCCCCTATCAGCCCCAGCATTTT
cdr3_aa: CAWSAPYQPQHF

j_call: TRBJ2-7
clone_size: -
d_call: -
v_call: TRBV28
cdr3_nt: TGTGCCAGCAGTTTAAGGGCCGAGCAGTACTTC
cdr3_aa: CASSLRAEQYF

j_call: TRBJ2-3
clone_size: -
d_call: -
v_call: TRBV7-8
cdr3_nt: TGTGCCAGCAGCTTAGAGACTATTGATACGCAGTATTTT
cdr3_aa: CASSLETIDTQYF

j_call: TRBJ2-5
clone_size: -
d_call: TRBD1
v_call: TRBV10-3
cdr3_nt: TGTGCCATCAGTGACGGGACAGCTCCGGGGACCCAGTACTTC
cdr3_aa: CAISDGTAPGTQYF

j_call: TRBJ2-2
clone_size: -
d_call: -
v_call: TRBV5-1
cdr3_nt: TGCGCCAGCAGCTTGACCCTTCCGGGCACCGGGGAGCTGTTTTTT
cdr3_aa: CASSLTLPGTGELFF

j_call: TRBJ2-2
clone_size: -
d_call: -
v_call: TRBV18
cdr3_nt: TGTGCCAGCTCACCCCCGAGCGGGGAGCTGTTTTTT
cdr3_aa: CASSPPSGELFF

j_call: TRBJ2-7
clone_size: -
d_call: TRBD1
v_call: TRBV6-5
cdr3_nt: TGTGCCAGCAGGGGGACAGGAAACTACGAGCAGTACTTC
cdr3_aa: CASRGTGNYEQYF

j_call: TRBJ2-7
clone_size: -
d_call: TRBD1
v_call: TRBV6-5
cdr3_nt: TGTGCCAGCAGTTCACCTGGGACAGGGATCGAGCAGTACTTC
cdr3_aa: CASSSPGTGIEQYF

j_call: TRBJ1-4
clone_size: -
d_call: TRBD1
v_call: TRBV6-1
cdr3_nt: TGTGCCAGCAGTGAATCCAGGGGGGATGAAAAACTGTTTTTT
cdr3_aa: CASSESRGDEKLFF

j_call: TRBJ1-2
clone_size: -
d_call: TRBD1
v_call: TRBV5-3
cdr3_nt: TGTGCCAGAAGCTGGTGGGACAGAAGAACTAACTATGGCTACACCTTC
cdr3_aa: CARSWWDRRTNYGYTF

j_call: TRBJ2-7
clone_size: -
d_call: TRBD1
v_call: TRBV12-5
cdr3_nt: TGTGCTAGTGGTTGGGACAGTACCTACGAGCAGTACTTC
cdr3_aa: CASGWDSTYEQYF